The next 29 T cell receptor beta chains were all read from a single sample in a study of shared clonotypes between healthy human individuals. The method was immunoSEQ multiplex PCR; TCRdb's version includes in-frame clones alone and lacks a portion of them. Here the sample spans about 2.3 million clones, 85% to 95% being singletons. The sample consisted of naive CD4+ T cells from PBMCs. Described subset: CD45RA+ positively selected. The source is a young man in good health. Some clones in this sample may be carry-over from other donors' samples.

The V call is TRBV5-1, the J call TRBJ2-3; 8 nucleotides agree with TRBD1. Germline V gene lookup returns CDR1 SGHRS and CDR2 YFSETQ. The CDR3 is 13 residues long. After removal of 7 bases from V and 3 bases from J, the junction contained 4 bases not matched to a gene. This CDR3 reads CASQGAKTDTQYF. For the CDR3, the DNA is TGCGCCAGCCAGGGGGCTAAGACAGATACGCAGTATTTT.

The chain employs TRBV19 and TRBJ1-4; D may be TRBD1 (5 bases). The V gene's germline CDR1 is LNHDA and CDR2 SQIVND (reference sequence). V was clipped by 6 bases and J by 8 bases, with 13 bases between them. CDR3 length: 13 amino acids. CDR3 amino acids: CASSPRVGEKLFF. Here the CDR3 DNA reads TGTGCCAGTAGCCCCAGGGTGGGGGAAAAACTGTTTTTT.

The chain carries TRBV19 and TRBJ1-5, with D possibly TRBD1 on 6 matching bases. With 7 bases removed from V and 3 bases from J, the gap between germline ends came to 16 bases. Germline lookup yields CDR1 LNHDA and CDR2 SQIVND (reference sequence). The CDR3 contains 15 residues. In nucleotides, the CDR3 is TGTGCCAGTATGGGGGCGGGCAGCTACAATCAGCCCCAGCATTTT. Amino acid sequence: CASMGAGSYNQPQHF.

CDR3 in amino acids: CAIRRDIVSGNTIYF. CDR3 bases: TGTGCCATCAGGCGGGACATCGTTTCTGGAAACACCATATATTTT. This chain joins TRBV10-3 and TRBJ1-3, with D perhaps matching TRBD1 (6 bases). The CDR3 extends over 15 amino acids. Trimming took off 6 bases at V and 1 base at J, with 13 bases between the two ends. Germline values: CDR1 ENHRY, CDR2 SYGVKD.

The V gene is TRBV7-9, the J gene TRBJ2-2; 7 bases match TRBD2. The CDR3 is made up of 15 amino acids. Germline V gives CDR1 SEHNR, CDR2 FQNEAQ (reference sequence). Trimming at V came to 5 bases and at J to 0 bases, leaving 3 bases not matched to a gene. The CDR3 coding sequence is TGTGCCAGCAGCCGCGGGAGTGCGAACACCGGGGAGCTGTTTTTT. Translating it yields CASSRGSANTGELFF.

The chain combines TRBV5-4 with TRBJ2-2, with D perhaps assigned TRBD1 or TRBD2 (5 bases each). The germline V and J ends were trimmed by 4 bases and 8 bases, with 15 bases remaining between them. The germline CDR1 and CDR2 sequences are SGHNT and YYREEE (reference sequence). The CDR3 totals 14 residues. The CDR3 reads CASSQGTGKGELFF. The DNA of the CDR3 is TGTGCCAGCAGCCAAGGGACCGGGAAAGGGGAGCTGTTTTTT. The whole variable domain, filled in from reference TRBV5-4 and TRBJ2-2, reads ETGVTQSPTHLIKTRGQQVTLRCSSQSGHNTVSWYQQALGQGPQFIFQYYREEENGRGNFPPRFSGLQFPNYSSELNVNALELDDSALYLCASSQGTGKGELFFGEGSRLTVL.

This chain links TRBV4-1 with TRBJ1-4; no firm D call. CDR1 is MGHRA and CDR2 is YSYEKL in the germline V gene. V lost 2 bases and J lost 3, with 13 bases in between. This CDR3 has 16 amino acids. The CDR3 sequence is CASSQSPGRSNEKLFF. Here the CDR3 DNA reads TGCGCCAGCAGCCAATCGCCGGGCCGGTCTAATGAAAAACTGTTTTTT.

In this sample, this clone turned up once. The V call is TRBV5-4, the J call TRBJ2-3; 8 bases line up with TRBD2. Germline V lookup: CDR1 SGHNT, CDR2 YYREEE (reference sequence). The V gene end was trimmed by 9 bases and the J gene end by 5 bases; junction bases not matched to a gene: 11. This CDR3 contains 14 residues. In DNA form, the CDR3 reads TGTGCCAACCCCCCAAAAGCGGGAGTAGATACGCAGTATTTT. This gives the protein CANPPKAGVDTQYF.

The DNA of the CDR3 is TGTGCCAGCAACCCTTCGGCAGTAAGGGGCTACACCTTC. This codes for CASNPSAVRGYTF. The chain uses TRBV28 and TRBJ1-2; no firm D call. Germline V gene sequence: CDR1 MDHEN, CDR2 SYDVKM. V was trimmed by 7 bases and J by 8 bases, leaving 17 bases between them. CDR3 size: 13 residues.

The chain links TRBV28 to TRBJ2-3, with D tentatively TRBD2 (6 bases). CDR1 is MDHEN, CDR2 SYDVKM, per germline. Trimming shortened V by 9 bases and J by 1 base, and 17 bases separated the two germline ends. This CDR3 is 15 amino acids long. DNA for the CDR3: TGTGCCAGTAAACGAGTAGCGGTTGGCACAGATACGCAGTATTTT. This sequence encodes CASKRVAVGTDTQYF.

The gene calls are TRBV28 and TRBJ2-7, with D perhaps being TRBD1 or TRBD2 (5 bases each). CDR3 length equals 16 residues. V shed 1 base and J shed 0 bases, with 13 bases lying between them. Germline V gives CDR1 MDHEN, CDR2 SYDVKM. CDR3 in DNA: TGTGCCAGCAGTTTATCAGGAGGACATAACTCCTACGAGCAGTACTTC. This sequence encodes CASSLSGGHNSYEQYF.

This chain joins TRBV19 and TRBJ2-7, with a weak D call TRBD1 (5 bases). V lost 5 bases and J lost 0, with 20 bases in between. Germline V gene sequence: CDR1 LNHDA, CDR2 SQIVND (reference sequence). The CDR3 loop spans 17 amino acids. The CDR3 bases are TGTGCCAGTAGTGACTCGGATCAGGGCCCTAACTCCTACGAGCAGTACTTC. Protein: CASSDSDQGPNSYEQYF.

This rearrangement joins TRBV12-5 to TRBJ2-5; D possibly matches TRBD1 or TRBD2 (5 bases each). The CDR3 is made up of 14 amino acids. Germline V CDR1 and CDR2: LGHNT, FRNRAP. V dropped 7 bases and J dropped 2 bases, with 14 bases sitting between them. The CDR3 reads CASARYGGQETQYF. In DNA, the CDR3 is TGTGCTAGTGCCCGTTATGGGGGACAAGAGACCCAGTACTTC.

The CDR3 is CASSSTGRPNYGYTF. The CDR3, as DNA: TGTGCCAGTAGTTCGACAGGGCGCCCTAACTATGGCTACACCTTC. This chain links TRBV19 with TRBJ1-2; 7 bases fit TRBD1. CDR1 and CDR2 (germline): LNHDA, SQIVND (reference sequence). V was pared by 5 bases and J by 0 bases, with 6 bases of the junction left unmatched. The CDR3 has 15 residues.

V usage is TRBV20-1 and J usage is TRBJ1-2; D unclear. Trimming shortened V by 3 bases and J by 4 bases, and 6 bases separated the two germline ends. This CDR3 comprises 11 residues. Germline values: CDR1 DFQATT, CDR2 SNEGSKA (reference sequence). The chain's CDR3 is CSASWSYGYTF. The CDR3 DNA is TGCAGTGCTAGTTGGAGCTATGGCTACACCTTC.

The rearrangement joins TRBV7-6 to TRBJ2-5; TRBD2 matches at 9 bases. The trim removed 0 bases at V and 4 bases at J, leaving 3 bases unmatched. Per the germline V gene, CDR1 is SGHVS and CDR2 is FNYEAQ. The CDR3 is 15 amino acids. CDR3 DNA: TGTGCCAGCAGCTTAGCGGCTAGCGGGATAGAGACCCAGTACTTC. This sequence encodes CASSLAASGIETQYF.

A single count supports this clone. The chain recombines TRBV29-1 with TRBJ2-3; 13 nucleotides match TRBD2. With 3 bases clipped from V and 3 bases from J, the junction kept 9 bases outside the gene matches. The CDR3 is made up of 17 amino acids. The germline V gene has CDR1 SQVTM and CDR2 ANQGSEA. CDR3 sequence: CSVEARTSGSATDTQYF. CDR3 coding DNA: TGCAGCGTTGAGGCTCGGACTAGCGGGAGTGCTACAGATACGCAGTATTTT.

This clone was counted between two and nine times. Other DNA sequences in the same sample also yield this CDR3. This chain uses TRBV9 with TRBJ2-3; no firm D call. Germline V gene sequence: CDR1 SGDLS, CDR2 YYNGEE. CDR3 length: 12 amino acids. V was pared by 4 bases and J by 2 bases, with 5 bases between. The CDR3 sequence: CASSPYTDTQYF. CDR3 coding DNA: TGTGCCAGCAGCCCATACACAGATACGCAGTATTTT.

This sequence joins TRBV21-1 and TRBJ1-1; the D segment call TRBD1 is taken from the table without a DNA check. TRBV21-1 is marked as a pseudogene. The CDR3 runs 15 residues. CDR3 sequence (DNA): TGTGCCAGCAGCTTACAGTCCAGGGGCAATACTGAAGCTTTCTTT. This gives the protein CASSLQSRGNTEAFF.

The V call is TRBV5-6, the J call TRBJ1-2, with 7 bases aligning to TRBD1. The CDR3 has 15 amino acids. With 4 bases clipped from V and 1 base from J, the junction kept 7 bases outside the gene matches. The germline V gene has CDR1 SGHDT and CDR2 YYEEEE. Here the CDR3 DNA reads TGTGCCAGCAGCCCTACAGGGGCGGTTAACTATGGCTACACCTTC. Residues: CASSPTGAVNYGYTF.

The chain joins TRBV4-2 to TRBJ1-4; a possible D gene is TRBD1 (6 bases). The CDR3 has 18 amino acids. CDR1 and CDR2 from the germline V gene are LGHNA and YNFKEQ. V shed 0 bases and J shed 1 base, with 15 bases lying between them. The CDR3: CASSQDNMRGRTNEKLFF. The CDR3 DNA reads as TGTGCCAGCAGCCAAGATAACATGAGGGGGAGAACTAATGAAAAACTGTTTTTT.

CDR3 DNA: TGTGCCAGCAGCCGCCTGGAGGGGGGCACTGAAGCTTTCTTT. Its translation: CASSRLEGGTEAFF. The rearrangement joins TRBV6-5 to TRBJ1-1; a possible D gene is TRBD1 (6 bases). The germline gives CDR1 MNHEY, CDR2 SVGAGI. The V gene lost 6 bases and the J gene lost 4 bases, with 15 bases spanning the gap. The CDR3 has 14 residues.

The rearrangement links TRBV28 to TRBJ1-1; 9 bases align to TRBD1. J gave up 9 bases and V 3 bases, and 11 bases lay outside the gene matches. This CDR3 region has 15 residues. CDR1 MDHEN and CDR2 SYDVKM come from the germline V gene. This CDR3 is CASSLRTGGLPQAFF. The CDR3 coding sequence is TGTGCCAGCAGTTTGAGAACAGGGGGCCTCCCCCAAGCTTTCTTT.

The rearrangement links TRBV5-1 to TRBJ1-2, with a tentative D call TRBD1 (5 bases). V was pared by 4 bases and J by 8 bases, with 18 bases between. CDR3 length: 14 residues. Germline CDR1 SGHRS, CDR2 YFSETQ. CDR3 in amino acids: CASSDQDTGFGYTF. The CDR3 DNA is TGCGCCAGCAGCGACCAGGATACAGGTTTCGGCTACACCTTC.

V usage is TRBV12-5 and J usage is TRBJ2-2; D could derive from TRBD1 or TRBD2 (5 bases each). Per germline, CDR1 LGHNT and CDR2 FRNRAP. The CDR3 loop spans 15 amino acids. V was shortened by 3 bases and J by 3 bases, with 11 bases between the two germline ends. The CDR3 spells CASGFFVGDTGELFF. Written as DNA, the CDR3 is TGTGCTAGTGGTTTTTTTGTGGGGGACACCGGGGAGCTGTTTTTT.

The V and J genes are TRBV30 and TRBJ1-5, with no clear D. Deletions cut 0 bases from V and 8 bases from J, with 17 bases between. The germline V gene has CDR1 GTSNPN and CDR2 SVGIG (reference sequence). CDR3 length: 15 residues. The CDR3 DNA reads as TGTGCCTGGAGTGTAAGCCGGCCCACACGGGAGCCCCAGCATTTT. This sequence encodes CAWSVSRPTREPQHF.

The chain carries TRBV19 and TRBJ2-2, with 11 bases identical to TRBD2. Per germline, CDR1 LNHDA and CDR2 SQIVND (reference sequence). V was clipped by 6 bases and J by 5 bases; unmatched bases: 5. This CDR3 is built from 15 residues. CDR3 protein: CASSALAGGTGELFF. DNA of the CDR3: TGTGCCAGTAGCGCCCTAGCGGGAGGAACCGGGGAGCTGTTTTTT.

The chain employs TRBV28 and TRBJ1-2; TRBD1 matches at 7 bases. The V gene end was trimmed by 10 bases and the J gene end by 8 bases; junction bases not matched to a gene: 13. This CDR3 has 13 amino acids. CDR1 MDHEN and CDR2 SYDVKM come from the germline V gene. The CDR3 is CATNSQGPFGYTF. The CDR3 bases are TGTGCCACCAATTCACAGGGGCCCTTCGGCTACACCTTC.

The rearrangement uses TRBV5-1 and TRBJ1-4; maybe TRBD1 (5 bases). The CDR3 runs 14 residues. Germline assignment: CDR1 SGHRS and CDR2 YFSETQ. Trimming shortened V by 5 bases and J by 7 bases, and 15 bases separated the two germline ends. This chain's CDR3 is CASSNGHQTEKLFF. The CDR3 DNA reads as TGCGCCAGCAGTAACGGACACCAGACTGAAAAACTGTTTTTT. The complete variable domain, with remaining parts taken from reference TRBV5-1 and TRBJ1-4, reads KAGVTQTPRYLIKTRGQQVTLSCSPISGHRSVSWYQQTPGQGLQFLFEYFSETQRNKGNFPGRFSGRQFSNSRSEMNVSTLELGDSALYLCASSNGHQTEKLFFGSGTQLSVL.